What follows are 32 T cell receptor beta chains derived from one specimen sequenced in a study of long-term antiretroviral therapy in people with HIV. Survey-level resolution applied to immunoSEQ assay v3.0. This table comes from immunoSEQ multiplex PCR, and its TCRdb copy is limited to in-frame clones, with some not included. Of 19,000 or so clones in the sample, about four fifths were seen once. Sample: unsorted PBMCs, taken at the start of antiretroviral therapy. These receptor sequences come from a man younger than 45 with HIV.

V usage is TRBV19 and J usage is TRBJ2-1, with D perhaps TRBD1 or TRBD2 (6 bases each). The V end was cut by 7 bases, the J end by 6 bases, with 19 bases between. The germline V gene encodes CDR1 LNHDA and CDR2 SQIVND (reference sequence). This CDR3 has 15 amino acids. CDR3 in DNA: TGTGCCAGTACTCTAGGGGGGAGAGGGGGCAATGAGCAGTTCTTC. Protein product: CASTLGGRGGNEQFF.

The chain uses TRBV5-1 and TRBJ1-1; 10 bases are shared with TRBD1. The length of the CDR3 is 15 residues. Germline CDR1 and CDR2: SGHRS and YFSETQ. The J segment lost 3 bases and the V segment lost 3 bases, leaving 5 bases of the junction unmatched. CDR3 sequence (DNA): TGCGCCAGCAGCTCTAGACAGGGGGCGCACACTGAAGCTTTCTTT. Protein: CASSSRQGAHTEAFF.

This clone came up a few times. The genes are TRBV2 and TRBJ2-7; 8 bases line up with TRBD1. The CDR3 is made up of 14 amino acids. CDR1 and CDR2 from the germline V gene are SNHLY and FYNNEI. Trimming removed 1 base from V and 5 bases from J; junction bases left unmatched: 4. The DNA for the CDR3 is TGTGCCAGCAGTGAAGATGGACAGGGACACGAGCAGTACTTC. It yields the protein CASSEDGQGHEQYF.

The rearrangement uses TRBV29-1 and TRBJ1-1; D is unresolved. Trimming took off 4 bases at V and 0 bases at J, with 6 bases between the two ends. The CDR3 covers 12 residues. The germline V gene has CDR1 SQVTM and CDR2 ANQGSEA. The CDR3 is CSVVRLNTEAFF. The CDR3, as DNA: TGCAGCGTTGTAAGGTTGAACACTGAAGCTTTCTTT.

This chain connects TRBV7-2 to TRBJ2-1; 8 bases fit TRBD2. V shed 5 bases and J 10 bases; nucleotides not matched to a gene: 10. Germline loops: CDR1 SGHTA, CDR2 FQGNSA. The CDR3 is 14 residues long. CDR3 sequence: CASSPPGGDWEQFF. CDR3 bases: TGTGCCAGCAGCCCACCCGGGGGGGATTGGGAGCAGTTCTTC.

The chain employs TRBV13 and TRBJ2-7; 7 nucleotides line up with TRBD2. With 0 bases clipped from V and 4 bases from J, the junction kept 3 bases outside the gene matches. Germline loops: CDR1 PRHDT, CDR2 FYEKMQ (reference sequence). The CDR3 has 14 amino acids. CDR3 bases: TGTGCCAGCAGCTTAGGGCTAGCGGCATACGAGCAGTACTTC. Encoded protein: CASSLGLAAYEQYF.

This clone is categorized as medium-sized. The rearrangement links TRBV9 to TRBJ2-2, with D uncertain. The CDR3 consists of 12 residues. Germline V gene lookup returns CDR1 SGDLS and CDR2 YYNGEE. Trimming removed 4 bases from V and 6 bases from J, with 7 bases in between. Here the CDR3 reads CASSTRAGELFF. In DNA form, the CDR3 reads TGTGCCAGCAGCACCCGGGCCGGGGAGCTGTTTTTT.

The genes are TRBV13 and TRBJ1-6, with D uncertain. The CDR3 extends over 15 amino acids. The germline V gene has CDR1 PRHDT and CDR2 FYEKMQ (reference sequence). V was clipped by 3 bases and J by 6 bases, with 12 bases between them. The CDR3 sequence: CASSFTTKGNSPLHF. CDR3 DNA sequence: TGTGCCAGCAGCTTTACGACAAAGGGTAATTCACCCCTCCACTTT.

This sequence joins TRBV10-3 and TRBJ2-1; 8 bases are shared with TRBD1. The V gene end was trimmed by 5 bases and the J gene end by 9 bases; junction bases not matched to a gene: 15. Germline V gene data show CDR1 as ENHRY and CDR2 as SYGVKD. The CDR3 is 16 residues long. The CDR3 DNA follows: TGTGCCATCAGTCAGATGGGTGGGGACAGGAGGCCTGAGCAGTTCTTC. Translating it yields CAISQMGGDRRPEQFF.

The chain combines TRBV19 with TRBJ2-1, with 9 bases matching TRBD2. The CDR3 is 13 residues long. Germline V lookup: CDR1 LNHDA, CDR2 SQIVND (reference sequence). J was trimmed by 9 bases and V by 4 bases; bases with no gene match: 4. CDR3 in amino acids: CASSSGGDGEQFF. The CDR3 DNA reads TGTGCCAGTAGTAGCGGGGGGGACGGTGAGCAGTTCTTC.

The chain links TRBV7-8 to TRBJ2-7, with 14 bases lining up with TRBD2. The CDR3 totals 15 residues. The V gene's germline CDR1 is SGHVS and CDR2 FQNEAQ. With V trimmed by 5 bases and J by 7 bases, 7 bases remained unmatched. The CDR3 loop reads CASSPGLAGGEEQYF. In DNA form, the CDR3 reads TGTGCCAGCAGCCCCGGACTAGCGGGAGGAGAAGAGCAGTACTTC.

DNA of the CDR3: TGCGCCAGCAGCCCCACCACGGGCGATGGCTACACCTTC. As protein: CASSPTTGDGYTF. The V and J genes are TRBV5-1 and TRBJ1-2, with D uncertain. The V gene lost 4 bases and the J gene lost 6 bases, with 13 bases spanning the gap. Germline CDR1 is SGHRS and CDR2 is YFSETQ. This CDR3 has 13 residues.

This clone was found once. The V call is TRBV2, the J call TRBJ2-1, with TRBD2 matching over 14 bases. This CDR3 is 17 amino acids long. With V trimmed by 6 bases and J by 0 bases, 4 bases remained unmatched. From germline, CDR1 is SNHLY and CDR2 FYNNEI. DNA of the CDR3: TGTGCCAGCAGGGGGACTAGCGGGGGAACCTCCTACAATGAGCAGTTCTTC. Protein sequence: CASRGTSGGTSYNEQFF.

The V call is TRBV9, the J call TRBJ2-3; 9 nucleotides line up with TRBD2. The CDR3 is made up of 15 amino acids. The V and J ends lost 0 bases and 3 bases, in that order; junction bases with no gene match: 2. In germline, CDR1 is SGDLS, CDR2 YYNGEE. The CDR3 here is CASSVGGLATDTQYF. CDR3 DNA: TGTGCCAGCAGCGTAGGGGGACTAGCAACAGATACGCAGTATTTT.

J is TRBJ2-5 and V is TRBV4-1; D may match TRBD1 or TRBD2 (6 bases each). The CDR3 length is 15 residues. Germline CDR1 is MGHRA and CDR2 is YSYEKL. V shed 1 base and J shed 2 bases, with 11 bases lying between them. The CDR3 loop reads CASSQVGGGQETQYF. In DNA form, the CDR3 reads TGCGCCAGCAGCCAAGTCGGAGGGGGTCAAGAGACCCAGTACTTC.

The chain employs TRBV7-2 and TRBJ1-1, with D unresolved. V gave up 1 base and J gave up 4 bases, with 7 bases separating them. The CDR3 spans 13 residues. Germline V CDR1 and CDR2: SGHTA, FQGNSA. The CDR3: CASSLVMGTEAFF. The CDR3 region has the DNA TGTGCCAGCAGCTTAGTGATGGGCACTGAAGCTTTCTTT.

The CDR3 region is CARPEEERTGELFF. As DNA, the CDR3 is TGTGCCAGACCCGAGGAGGAAAGGACCGGGGAGCTGTTTTTT. V gene TRBV28 combines with J gene TRBJ2-2, with D possibly TRBD2 on 5 matching bases. The germline CDR1 and CDR2 sequences are MDHEN and SYDVKM. The CDR3 covers 14 residues. The V and J ends lost 9 bases and 5 bases respectively, with 16 bases between them.

This chain links TRBV5-4 with TRBJ1-3; maybe TRBD1 (6 bases). The CDR3 has 15 amino acids. With 1 base removed from V and 3 bases from J, the gap between germline ends came to 11 bases. Germline CDR1 and CDR2: SGHNT and YYREEE (reference sequence). The CDR3 loop is CASSLTGQGGNTIYF. The CDR3, as DNA: TGTGCCAGCAGCTTGACAGGGCAGGGTGGAAACACCATATATTTT.

This clone was observed a handful of times. The J gene is TRBJ2-6, the V gene TRBV15, with D perhaps matching TRBD1 (6 bases). Trimming took off 3 bases at V and 0 bases at J, with 12 bases between the two ends. In germline, CDR1 is LNHNV, CDR2 YYDKDF (reference sequence). This CDR3 is 17 amino acids long. CDR3 nucleotide sequence: TGTGCCACCAGCAGTACACAGGACAGCTCTGGGGCCAACGTCCTGACTTTC. Protein sequence: CATSSTQDSSGANVLTF.

This clone was counted between two and nine times. The chain joins TRBV7-2 to TRBJ1-5; the D gene is possibly TRBD1 (5 bases). The CDR3 is 18 amino acids. With 0 bases removed from V and 4 bases from J, the gap between germline ends came to 19 bases. CDR1 SGHTA and CDR2 FQGNSA come from the germline V gene. CDR3 coding DNA: TGTGCCAGCAGCTTAGCGGCGTCTGTGGGGACGCGAAATCAGCCCCAGCATTTT. Translating it yields CASSLAASVGTRNQPQHF. The full variable domain, rest sourced from reference TRBV7-2 and TRBJ1-5, is GAGVSQSPSNKVTEKGKDVELRCDPISGHTALYWYRQSLGQGLEFLIYFQGNSAPDKSGLPSDRFSAERTGGSVSTLTIQRTQQEDSAVYLCASSLAASVGTRNQPQHFGDGTRLSIL.

The chain employs TRBV6-6 and TRBJ2-2, with D uncertain. This CDR3 comprises 15 residues. Germline V gives CDR1 MNHNY, CDR2 SVGAGI (reference sequence). Trimming removed 0 bases at V and 4 bases at J, with 9 bases between. DNA for the CDR3: TGTGCCAGCAGTTACTCGAGCTCTTTCACCGGGGAGCTGTTTTTT. This sequence encodes CASSYSSSFTGELFF.

This clone came up once. The V gene is TRBV29-1, the J gene TRBJ2-5, with 11 bases identical to TRBD2. The CDR3 is made up of 12 amino acids. V gave up 5 bases and J gave up 4 bases; unmatched junction bases: 0. Germline CDR1 and CDR2: SQVTM and ANQGSEA. The CDR3 DNA follows: TGCAGCGTTACTAGCGGGAGAGAGACCCAGTACTTC. It yields the protein CSVTSGRETQYF.

This clone was seen only a few times. The J gene is TRBJ1-2, the V gene TRBV4-1, with no clear D. Trimming shortened V by 5 bases and J by 6 bases, and 13 bases separated the two germline ends. The CDR3 has 13 amino acids. Germline V gene sequence: CDR1 MGHRA, CDR2 YSYEKL. This CDR3 reads CASSGVGFHGYTF. The CDR3 nucleotides read TGCGCCAGCAGCGGGGTAGGGTTTCATGGCTACACCTTC.

The chain joins TRBV27 to TRBJ2-5; D might be TRBD1 (7 bases). There are 13 residues in the CDR3. Trimming removed 2 bases at V and 7 bases at J, with 11 bases between. In germline, CDR1 is MNHEY, CDR2 SMNVEV (reference sequence). This CDR3 is CASSLGQGGTQYF. The CDR3 region has the DNA TGTGCCAGCAGTTTAGGGCAGGGGGGGACCCAGTACTTC.

The chain employs TRBV10-1 and TRBJ2-2, with 8 bases identical to TRBD1. The CDR3 totals 14 residues. V was pared by 9 bases and J by 3 bases, with 6 bases of the junction left unmatched. Per the germline V gene, CDR1 is WNHNN and CDR2 is SYGVQD (reference sequence). CDR3 protein: CASIRGHDTGELFF. In DNA form, the CDR3 reads TGCGCCAGTATCAGGGGGCACGACACCGGGGAGCTGTTTTTT.

This clone was counted only a few times. V gene TRBV6-1 combines with J gene TRBJ2-1; the D gene could be TRBD1 or TRBD2 (6 bases each). V dropped 8 bases and J dropped 5 bases, with 10 bases sitting between them. The germline CDR1 and CDR2 sequences are MNHNS and SASEGT. This CDR3 spans 12 amino acids. CDR3 sequence reads: CASCGDNNEQFF. The CDR3 DNA follows: TGTGCCAGCTGCGGGGACAACAATGAGCAGTTCTTC.

This chain uses TRBV30 with TRBJ1-1; TRBD1 agrees at 7 bases. Trimming removed 7 bases from V and 6 bases from J; junction bases left unmatched: 17. CDR1 is GTSNPN and CDR2 is SVGIG in the germline V gene (reference sequence). The CDR3 loop spans 15 amino acids. The CDR3 here is CAFQRGLQAKAEAFF. The DNA for the CDR3 is TGTGCCTTCCAGAGGGGGCTCCAGGCTAAGGCTGAAGCTTTCTTT. The variable domain in full, with the rest retrieved from reference TRBV30 and TRBJ1-1, is SQTIHQWPATLVQPVGSPLSLECTVEGTSNPNLYWYRQAAGRGLQLLFYSVGIGQISSEVPQNLSASRPQDRQFILSSKKLLLSDSGFYLCAFQRGLQAKAEAFFGQGTRLTVV.

The chain links TRBV4-3 to TRBJ2-1; D is possibly TRBD2 (5 bases). V dropped 2 bases and J dropped 7 bases, with 12 bases sitting between them. The CDR3 runs to 14 residues. Germline CDR1 LGHNA, CDR2 YSLEER. In nucleotides, the CDR3 is TGCGCCAGCAGCCAATCGCCGGGGTCAAATGAGCAGTTCTTC. Its protein is CASSQSPGSNEQFF.

This clone was detected only a few times. This chain links TRBV10-3 with TRBJ2-7; 7 nucleotides align to TRBD2. J lost 7 bases, V lost 8 bases, and 11 bases had no gene match. Looked up from germline, CDR1 is ENHRY and CDR2 is SYGVKD. CDR3 length: 13 amino acids. The CDR3 sequence: CAIGGGPRDEQYF. Written as DNA, the CDR3 is TGTGCCATCGGGGGGGGACCCCGAGATGAGCAGTACTTC.

The J gene is TRBJ2-7, the V gene TRBV28; no firm D call. The CDR3 runs 12 residues. Trimming left V 3 bases short and J 6 bases short, with 9 bases between. CDR1 MDHEN and CDR2 SYDVKM come from the germline V gene. The DNA of the CDR3 is TGTGCCAGCAGTTTTTCATTGGGCGAGCAGTACTTC. Translating it yields CASSFSLGEQYF.

V usage is TRBV4-3 and J usage is TRBJ2-7; 7 nucleotides agree with TRBD2. The germline gives CDR1 LGHNA, CDR2 YSLEER. The CDR3 totals 14 residues. The V segment lost 4 bases and the J segment 4 bases; nucleotides outside the gene matches: 7. CDR3 in amino acids: CASSPLAGPYEQYF. The CDR3 DNA reads as TGCGCCAGCAGCCCCTTAGCGGGTCCATACGAGCAGTACTTC.

V is TRBV5-1 and J is TRBJ2-1; perhaps TRBD2 as D (5 bases). Germline CDR1 reads SGHRS; CDR2 reads YFSETQ. Trimming cost V 4 bases and J 8 bases, with 22 bases left between them. The CDR3 length is 16 residues. This chain's CDR3 is CASSGLASQKGDEQFF. DNA for the CDR3: TGCGCCAGCAGCGGTTTAGCGTCCCAAAAGGGCGATGAGCAGTTCTTC.